A selection of T cell receptor beta chains follows, all from one sample in a study of cytomegalovirus exposure and HLA in healthy donors. The data were produced by immunoSEQ multiplex PCR, yet TCRdb's version contains in-frame clones alone and is incomplete. The table includes 180,000 or so clones, about 80% detected once. The sequenced material came from PBMCs. These receptors all stem from a middle-aged man in good health and CMV-seropositive. Each CDR3 is given without its conserved first and last residue. Each record gives: V gene, J gene, CDR3 protein.

V gene: TRBV7-8
J gene: TRBJ2-6
CDR3 protein: ASSALGRGGVLT

V gene: TRBV9
J gene: TRBJ1-2
CDR3 protein: ASSVDPTAAGGYT

V gene: TRBV14
J gene: TRBJ1-6
CDR3 protein: ASSPRTGYNSPLH

V gene: TRBV6-5
J gene: TRBJ1-4
CDR3 protein: ASRPSGIREKLF

V gene: TRBV10-3
J gene: TRBJ2-2
CDR3 protein: AILVGANTGELF

V gene: TRBV5-1
J gene: TRBJ1-3
CDR3 protein: ATSSGVDSNTIY

V gene: TRBV2
J gene: TRBJ1-1
CDR3 protein: ASSVSAGKAF

V gene: TRBV4-1
J gene: TRBJ2-5
CDR3 protein: ASSQPGGSSQTQY

V gene: TRBV16
J gene: TRBJ1-1
CDR3 protein: ASSPGGLNTEAF

V gene: TRBV28
J gene: TRBJ2-5
CDR3 protein: ASSSRFAGVSETQY

V gene: TRBV13
J gene: TRBJ1-4
CDR3 protein: ASSSEGGRNEKLF

V gene: TRBV5-4
J gene: TRBJ2-3
CDR3 protein: ASSPGRQGLDTQY

V gene: TRBV25-1
J gene: TRBJ1-2
CDR3 protein: ASSASVQGYNGYT

V gene: TRBV18
J gene: TRBJ1-2
CDR3 protein: ASSPGTGVNYGYT